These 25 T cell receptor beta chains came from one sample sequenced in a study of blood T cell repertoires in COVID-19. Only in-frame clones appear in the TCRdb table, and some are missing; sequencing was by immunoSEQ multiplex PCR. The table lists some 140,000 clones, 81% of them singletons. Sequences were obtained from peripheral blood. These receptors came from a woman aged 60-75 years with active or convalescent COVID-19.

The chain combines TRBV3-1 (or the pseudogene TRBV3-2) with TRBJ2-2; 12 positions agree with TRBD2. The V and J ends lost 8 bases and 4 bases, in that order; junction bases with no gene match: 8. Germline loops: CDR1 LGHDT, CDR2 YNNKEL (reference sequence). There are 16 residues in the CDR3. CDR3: CASLPSGGAGTGELFF. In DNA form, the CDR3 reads TGTGCCAGCTTACCTAGCGGGGGGGCAGGCACCGGGGAGCTGTTTTTT.

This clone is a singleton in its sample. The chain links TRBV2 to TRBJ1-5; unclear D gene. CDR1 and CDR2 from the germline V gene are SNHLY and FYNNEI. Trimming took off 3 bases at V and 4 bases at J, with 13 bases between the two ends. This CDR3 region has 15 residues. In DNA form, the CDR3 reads TGTGCCAGCAGTGAGACGGGGAGAGGAAATCAGCCCCAGCATTTT. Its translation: CASSETGRGNQPQHF.

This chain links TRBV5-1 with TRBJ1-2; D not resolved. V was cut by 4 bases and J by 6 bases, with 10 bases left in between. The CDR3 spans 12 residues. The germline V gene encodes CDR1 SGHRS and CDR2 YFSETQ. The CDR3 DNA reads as TGCGCCAGCAGCCCGCCGGTGGATGGCTACACCTTC. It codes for CASSPPVDGYTF.

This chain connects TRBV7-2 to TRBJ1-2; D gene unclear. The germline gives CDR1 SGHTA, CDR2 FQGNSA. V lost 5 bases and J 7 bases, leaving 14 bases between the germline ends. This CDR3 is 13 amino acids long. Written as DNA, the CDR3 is TGTGCCAGCAGCGTTGAGGTCCCTCGTGGCTACACCTTC. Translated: CASSVEVPRGYTF.

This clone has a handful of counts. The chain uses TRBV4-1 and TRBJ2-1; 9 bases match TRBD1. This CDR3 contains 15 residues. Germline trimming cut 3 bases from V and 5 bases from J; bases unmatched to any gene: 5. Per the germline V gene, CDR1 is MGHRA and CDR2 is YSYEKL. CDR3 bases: TGCGCCAGCAGCCATGGACAGGGGTATAACAATGAGCAGTTCTTC. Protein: CASSHGQGYNNEQFF.

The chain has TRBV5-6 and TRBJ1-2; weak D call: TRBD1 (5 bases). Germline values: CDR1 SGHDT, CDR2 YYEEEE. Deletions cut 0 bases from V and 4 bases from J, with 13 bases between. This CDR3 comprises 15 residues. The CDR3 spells CASSLVTSDIYGYTF. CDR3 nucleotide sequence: TGTGCCAGCAGCTTGGTAACCTCGGACATCTATGGCTACACCTTC.

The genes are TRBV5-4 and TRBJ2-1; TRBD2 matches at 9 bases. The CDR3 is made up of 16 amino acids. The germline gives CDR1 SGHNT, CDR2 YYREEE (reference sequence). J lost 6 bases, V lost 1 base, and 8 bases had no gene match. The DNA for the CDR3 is TGTGCCAGCAGCTTGCCTATGGCGGGGGGGGTCAATGAGCAGTTCTTC. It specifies CASSLPMAGGVNEQFF.

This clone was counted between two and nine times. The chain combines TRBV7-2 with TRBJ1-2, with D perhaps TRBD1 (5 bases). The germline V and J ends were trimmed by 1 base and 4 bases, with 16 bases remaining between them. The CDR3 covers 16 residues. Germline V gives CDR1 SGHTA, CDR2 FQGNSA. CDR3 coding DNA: TGTGCCAGCAGCTTAGTTCAAGGAAGGGGCGGCTATGGCTACACCTTC. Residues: CASSLVQGRGGYGYTF.

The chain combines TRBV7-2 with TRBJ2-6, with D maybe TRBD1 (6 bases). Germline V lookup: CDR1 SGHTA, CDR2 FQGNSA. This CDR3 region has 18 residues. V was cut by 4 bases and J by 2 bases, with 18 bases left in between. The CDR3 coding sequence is TGTGCCAGCAGCTGGGGTACAGGGAAAGGGACTGGGGCCAACGTCCTGACTTTC. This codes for CASSWGTGKGTGANVLTF.

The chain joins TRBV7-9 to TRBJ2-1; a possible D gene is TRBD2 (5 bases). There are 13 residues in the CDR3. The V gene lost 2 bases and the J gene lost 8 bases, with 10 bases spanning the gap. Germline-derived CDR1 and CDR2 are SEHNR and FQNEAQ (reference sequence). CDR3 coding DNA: TGTGCCAGCAGCTTACTTGCGGGCTATGAGCAGTTCTTC. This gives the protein CASSLLAGYEQFF.

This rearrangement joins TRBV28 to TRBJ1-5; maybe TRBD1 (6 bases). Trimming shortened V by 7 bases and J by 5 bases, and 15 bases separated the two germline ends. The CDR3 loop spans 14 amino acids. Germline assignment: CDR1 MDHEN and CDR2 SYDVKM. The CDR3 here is CASTGGTADQPQHF. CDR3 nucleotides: TGTGCCAGCACTGGGGGCACGGCGGATCAGCCCCAGCATTTT.

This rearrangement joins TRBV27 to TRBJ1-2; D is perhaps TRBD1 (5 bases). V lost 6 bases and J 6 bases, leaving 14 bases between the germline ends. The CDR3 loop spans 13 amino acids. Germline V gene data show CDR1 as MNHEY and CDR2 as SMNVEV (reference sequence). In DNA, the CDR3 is TGTGCCAGCAGGCAGGGTTTGGTGCATGGCTACACCTTC. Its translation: CASRQGLVHGYTF.

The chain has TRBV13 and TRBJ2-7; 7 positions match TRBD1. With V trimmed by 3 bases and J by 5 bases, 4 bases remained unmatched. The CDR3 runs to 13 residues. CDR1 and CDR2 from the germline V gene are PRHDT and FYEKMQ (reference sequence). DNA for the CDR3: TGTGCCAGCAGCTTGGGACAGACCGACGAGCAGTACTTC. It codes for CASSLGQTDEQYF. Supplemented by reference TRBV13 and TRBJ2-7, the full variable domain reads AAGVIQSPRHLIKEKRETATLKCYPIPRHDTVYWYQQGPGQDPQFLISFYEKMQSDKGSIPDRFSAQQFSDYHSELNMSSLELGDSALYFCASSLGQTDEQYFGPGTRLTVT.

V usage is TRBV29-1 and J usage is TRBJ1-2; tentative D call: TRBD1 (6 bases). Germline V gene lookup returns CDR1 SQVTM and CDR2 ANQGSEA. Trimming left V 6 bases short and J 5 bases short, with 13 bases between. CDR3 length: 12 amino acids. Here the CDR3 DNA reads TGCAGCGTCGGACAGATTTCTTATGGCTACACCTTC. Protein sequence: CSVGQISYGYTF.

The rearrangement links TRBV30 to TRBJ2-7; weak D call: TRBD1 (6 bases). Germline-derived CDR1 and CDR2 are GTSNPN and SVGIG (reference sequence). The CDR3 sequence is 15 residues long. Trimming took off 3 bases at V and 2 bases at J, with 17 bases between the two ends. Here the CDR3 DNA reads TGTGCCTGGAGGGGGTTCCGGGACAACACCTACGAGCAGTACTTC. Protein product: CAWRGFRDNTYEQYF.

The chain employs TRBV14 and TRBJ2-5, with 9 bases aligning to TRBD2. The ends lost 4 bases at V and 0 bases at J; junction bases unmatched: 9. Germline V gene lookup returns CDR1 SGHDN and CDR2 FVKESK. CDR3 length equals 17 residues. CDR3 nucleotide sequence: TGTGCCAGCAGCCTAGTAGCGGGAGACGAGTACCAAGAGACCCAGTACTTC. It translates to CASSLVAGDEYQETQYF.

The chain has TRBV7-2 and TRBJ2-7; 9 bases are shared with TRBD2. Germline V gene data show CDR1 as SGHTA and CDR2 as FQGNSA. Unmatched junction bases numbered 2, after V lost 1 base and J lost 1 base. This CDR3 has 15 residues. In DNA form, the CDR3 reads TGTGCCAGCAGCTTAGGGCTAGCGGGATCCTACGAGCAGTACTTC. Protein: CASSLGLAGSYEQYF.

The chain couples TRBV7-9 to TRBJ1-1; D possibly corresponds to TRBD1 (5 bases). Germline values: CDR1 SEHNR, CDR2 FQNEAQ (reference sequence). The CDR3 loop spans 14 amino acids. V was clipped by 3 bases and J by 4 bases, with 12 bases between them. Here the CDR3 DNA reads TGTGCCAGCAGCTTCGACAGACAACTCACTGAAGCTTTCTTT. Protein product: CASSFDRQLTEAFF.

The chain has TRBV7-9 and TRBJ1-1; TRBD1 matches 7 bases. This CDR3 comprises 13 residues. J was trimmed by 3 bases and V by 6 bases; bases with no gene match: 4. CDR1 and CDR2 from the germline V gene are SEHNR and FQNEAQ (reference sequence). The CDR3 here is CASRSTGYTEAFF. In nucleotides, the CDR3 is TGTGCCAGCAGATCGACAGGGTACACTGAAGCTTTCTTT.

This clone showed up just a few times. The CDR3: CAISEYRAGTSPSGYTF. DNA for the CDR3: TGTGCCATCAGTGAGTATAGGGCCGGGACTTCCCCCAGTGGCTACACCTTC. The genes are TRBV10-3 and TRBJ1-2; tentatively, D is TRBD1 (5 bases). The CDR3 is made up of 17 amino acids. The germline CDR1 and CDR2 sequences are ENHRY and SYGVKD. V was shortened by 1 base and J by 7 bases, with 22 bases between the two germline ends.

CDR3 sequence reads: CASSLGQGFFEAFF. The DNA for the CDR3 is TGTGCCAGTAGTCTAGGACAGGGCTTTTTTGAAGCTTTCTTT. The chain combines TRBV19 with TRBJ1-1, with 8 bases identical to TRBD1. From germline, CDR1 is LNHDA and CDR2 SQIVND (reference sequence). The V gene end was trimmed by 5 bases and the J gene end by 7 bases; junction bases not matched to a gene: 9. CDR3 length: 14 residues.

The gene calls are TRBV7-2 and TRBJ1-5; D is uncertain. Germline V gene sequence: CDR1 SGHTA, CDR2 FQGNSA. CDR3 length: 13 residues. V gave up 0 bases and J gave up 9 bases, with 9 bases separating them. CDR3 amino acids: CASSLAGSGPQHF. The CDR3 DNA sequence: TGTGCCAGCAGCTTAGCAGGGAGCGGGCCCCAGCATTTT.

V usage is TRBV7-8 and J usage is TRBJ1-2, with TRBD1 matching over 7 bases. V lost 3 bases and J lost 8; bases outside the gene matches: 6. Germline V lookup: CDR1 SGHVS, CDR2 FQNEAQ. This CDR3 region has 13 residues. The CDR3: CASSFSQGEGYTF. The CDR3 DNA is TGTGCCAGCAGCTTCTCCCAGGGGGAAGGCTACACCTTC.

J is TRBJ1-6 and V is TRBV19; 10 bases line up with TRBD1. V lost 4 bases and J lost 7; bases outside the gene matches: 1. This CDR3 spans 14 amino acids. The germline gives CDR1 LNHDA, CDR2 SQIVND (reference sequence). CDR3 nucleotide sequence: TGTGCCAGTAGTACGGGACAGGGGAATTCACCCCTCCACTTT. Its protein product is CASSTGQGNSPLHF.

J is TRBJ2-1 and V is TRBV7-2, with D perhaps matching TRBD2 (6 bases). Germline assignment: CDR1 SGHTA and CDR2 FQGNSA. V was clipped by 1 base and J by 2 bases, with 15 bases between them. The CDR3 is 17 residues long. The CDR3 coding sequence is TGTGCCAGCAGCTTAGGGGGCGGGGCCGCGACCTACAATGAGCAGTTCTTC. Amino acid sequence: CASSLGGGAATYNEQFF.